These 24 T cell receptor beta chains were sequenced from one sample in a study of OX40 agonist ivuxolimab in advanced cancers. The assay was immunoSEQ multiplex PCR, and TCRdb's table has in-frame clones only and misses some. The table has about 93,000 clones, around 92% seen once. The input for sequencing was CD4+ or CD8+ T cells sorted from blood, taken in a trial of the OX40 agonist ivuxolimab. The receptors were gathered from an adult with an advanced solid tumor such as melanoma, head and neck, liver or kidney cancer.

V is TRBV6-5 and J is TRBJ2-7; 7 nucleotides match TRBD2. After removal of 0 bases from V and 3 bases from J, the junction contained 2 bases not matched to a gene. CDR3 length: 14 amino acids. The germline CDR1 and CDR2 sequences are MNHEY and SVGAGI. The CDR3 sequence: CASSYSRDYYEQYF. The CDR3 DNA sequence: TGTGCCAGCAGTTACTCGCGGGACTACTACGAGCAGTACTTC.

The CDR3 sequence: CASSLKTTYEQYF. DNA for the CDR3: TGTGCCAGCAGTCTCAAGACAACCTACGAGCAGTACTTC. J is TRBJ2-7 and V is TRBV6-5, with D uncertain. Germline V gene data show CDR1 as MNHEY and CDR2 as SVGAGI. The CDR3 sequence is 13 residues long. The V and J ends lost 5 bases and 2 bases respectively, with 10 bases between them.

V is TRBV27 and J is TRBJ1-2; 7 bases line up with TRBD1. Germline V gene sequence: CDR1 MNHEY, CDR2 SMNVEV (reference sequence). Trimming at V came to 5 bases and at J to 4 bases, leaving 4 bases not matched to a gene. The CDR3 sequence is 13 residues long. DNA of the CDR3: TGTGCCAGCAGTCAGGGGGGGATCTATGGCTACACCTTC. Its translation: CASSQGGIYGYTF.

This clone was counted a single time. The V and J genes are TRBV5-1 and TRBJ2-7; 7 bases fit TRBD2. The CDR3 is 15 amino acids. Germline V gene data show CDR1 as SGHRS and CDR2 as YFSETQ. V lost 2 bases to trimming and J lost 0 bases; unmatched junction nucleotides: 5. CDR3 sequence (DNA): TGCGCCAGCAGCTTAGGAGCGGGGAGCTCCTACGAGCAGTACTTC. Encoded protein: CASSLGAGSSYEQYF.

The CDR3 DNA reads TGTGCCATCAGTGAATTCACTCAAGAGACCCAGTACTTC. Protein sequence: CAISEFTQETQYF. The chain links TRBV10-3 to TRBJ2-5; D uncertain. The V end lost 3 bases, the J end lost 2 bases, and 7 bases lay between the germline ends. Germline values: CDR1 ENHRY, CDR2 SYGVKD. The CDR3 loop spans 13 amino acids.

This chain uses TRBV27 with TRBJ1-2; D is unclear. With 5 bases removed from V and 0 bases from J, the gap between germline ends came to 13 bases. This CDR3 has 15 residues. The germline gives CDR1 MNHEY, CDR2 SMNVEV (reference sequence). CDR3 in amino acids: CASSPGPLTNYGYTF. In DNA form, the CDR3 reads TGTGCCAGCAGTCCCGGACCACTTACTAACTATGGCTACACCTTC.

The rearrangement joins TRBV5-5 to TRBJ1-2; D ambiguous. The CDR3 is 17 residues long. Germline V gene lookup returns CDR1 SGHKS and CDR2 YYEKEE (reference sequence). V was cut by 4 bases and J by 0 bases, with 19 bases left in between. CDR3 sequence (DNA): TGTGCCAGCAGCCCATGGTGGGCCCCAACTACTAACTATGGCTACACCTTC. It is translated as CASSPWWAPTTNYGYTF.

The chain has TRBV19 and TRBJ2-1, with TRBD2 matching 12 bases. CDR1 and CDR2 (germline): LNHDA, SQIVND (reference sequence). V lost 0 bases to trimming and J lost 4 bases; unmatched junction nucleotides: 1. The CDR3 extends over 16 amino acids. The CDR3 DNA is TGTGCCAGTAGTATAGAACTAGCGGGAGGATACAATGAGCAGTTCTTC. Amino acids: CASSIELAGGYNEQFF.

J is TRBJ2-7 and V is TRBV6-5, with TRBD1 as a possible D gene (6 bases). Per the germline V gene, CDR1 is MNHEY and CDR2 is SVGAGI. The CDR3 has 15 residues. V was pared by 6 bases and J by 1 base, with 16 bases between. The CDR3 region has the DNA TGTGCCAGCAGAAAATCGTCGGACAGATCCTACGAGCAGTACTTC. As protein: CASRKSSDRSYEQYF.

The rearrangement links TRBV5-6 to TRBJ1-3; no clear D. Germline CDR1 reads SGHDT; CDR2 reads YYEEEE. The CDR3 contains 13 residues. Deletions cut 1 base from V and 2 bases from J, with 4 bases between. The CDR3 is CASSLRAGNTIYF. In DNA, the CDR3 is TGTGCCAGCAGCTTGCGGGCTGGAAACACCATATATTTT. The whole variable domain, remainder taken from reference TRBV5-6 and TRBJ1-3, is DAGVTQSPTHLIKTRGQQVTLRCSPKSGHDTVSWYQQALGQGPQFIFQYYEEEERQRGNFPDRFSGHQFPNYSSELNVNALLLGDSALYLCASSLRAGNTIYFGEGSWLTVV.

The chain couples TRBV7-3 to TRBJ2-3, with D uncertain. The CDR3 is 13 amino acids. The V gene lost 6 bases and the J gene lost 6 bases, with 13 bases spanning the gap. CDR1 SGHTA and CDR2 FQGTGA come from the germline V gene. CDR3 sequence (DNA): TGTGCCAGCAGTTCCGTCAGAGCGGATACGCAGTATTTT. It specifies CASSSVRADTQYF.

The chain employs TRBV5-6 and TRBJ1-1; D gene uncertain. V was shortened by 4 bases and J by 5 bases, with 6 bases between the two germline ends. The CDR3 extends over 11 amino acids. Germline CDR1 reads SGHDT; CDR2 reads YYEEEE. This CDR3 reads CASSLQTEAFF. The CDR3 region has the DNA TGTGCCAGCAGCCTTCAAACTGAAGCTTTCTTT.

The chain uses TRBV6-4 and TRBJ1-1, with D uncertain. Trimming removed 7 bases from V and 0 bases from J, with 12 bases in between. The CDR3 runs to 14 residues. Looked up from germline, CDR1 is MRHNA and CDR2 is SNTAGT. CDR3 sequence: CASTLCLLNTEAFF. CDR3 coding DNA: TGTGCCAGCACTCTTTGCCTGTTGAACACTGAAGCTTTCTTT.

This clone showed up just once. CDR3 bases: TGCAGCGCCATGACAGGGGTAAACATTCAGTACTTC. This sequence encodes CSAMTGVNIQYF. The rearrangement joins TRBV29-1 to TRBJ2-4; 8 bases are shared with TRBD1. V lost 7 bases to trimming and J lost 6 bases; unmatched junction nucleotides: 5. Germline CDR1 SQVTM, CDR2 ANQGSEA. CDR3 length: 12 amino acids. Supplemented by reference TRBV29-1 and TRBJ2-4, the full variable domain reads SAVISQKPSRDICQRGTSLTIQCQVDSQVTMMFWYRQQPGQSLTLIATANQGSEATYESGFVIDKFPISRPNLTFSTLTVSNMSPEDSSIYLCSAMTGVNIQYFGAGTRLSVL.

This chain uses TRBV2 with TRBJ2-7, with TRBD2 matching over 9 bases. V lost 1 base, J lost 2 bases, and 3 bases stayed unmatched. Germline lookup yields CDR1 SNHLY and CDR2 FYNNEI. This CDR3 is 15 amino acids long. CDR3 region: CASSEETSGPYEQYF. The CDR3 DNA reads TGTGCCAGCAGTGAAGAGACTAGCGGACCCTACGAGCAGTACTTC.

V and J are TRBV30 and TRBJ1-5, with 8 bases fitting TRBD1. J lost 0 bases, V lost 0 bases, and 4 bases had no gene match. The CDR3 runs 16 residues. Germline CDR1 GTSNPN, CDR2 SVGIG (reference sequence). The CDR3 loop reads CAWSVQGDVSNQPQHF. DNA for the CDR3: TGTGCCTGGAGTGTACAGGGGGACGTTAGCAATCAGCCCCAGCATTTT.

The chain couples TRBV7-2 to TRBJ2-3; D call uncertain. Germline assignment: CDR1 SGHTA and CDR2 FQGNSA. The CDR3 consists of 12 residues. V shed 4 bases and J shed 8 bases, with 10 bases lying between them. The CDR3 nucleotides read TGTGCCAGCAGCTCCCAGTTGGCTACGCAGTATTTT. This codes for CASSSQLATQYF.

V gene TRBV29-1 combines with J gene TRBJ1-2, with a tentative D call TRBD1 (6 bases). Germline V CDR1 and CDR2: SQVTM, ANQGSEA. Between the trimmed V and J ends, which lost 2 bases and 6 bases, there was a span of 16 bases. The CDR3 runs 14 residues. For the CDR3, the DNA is TGCAGCGTTGAAAAACAATCAGGGGAGAATGGCTACACCTTC. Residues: CSVEKQSGENGYTF.

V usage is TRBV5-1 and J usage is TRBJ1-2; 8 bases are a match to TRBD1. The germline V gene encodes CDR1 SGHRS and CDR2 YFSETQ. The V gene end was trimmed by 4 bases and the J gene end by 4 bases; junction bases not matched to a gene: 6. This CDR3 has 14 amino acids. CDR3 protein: CASSTDRDTYGYTF. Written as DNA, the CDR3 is TGCGCCAGCAGCACGGACAGGGATACCTATGGCTACACCTTC.

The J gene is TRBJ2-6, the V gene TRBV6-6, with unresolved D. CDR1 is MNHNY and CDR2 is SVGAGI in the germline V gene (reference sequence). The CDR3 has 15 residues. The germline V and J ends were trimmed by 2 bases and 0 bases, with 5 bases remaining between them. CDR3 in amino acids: CASSYGISGANVLTF. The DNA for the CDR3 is TGTGCCAGCAGTTACGGCATCTCTGGGGCCAACGTCCTGACTTTC.

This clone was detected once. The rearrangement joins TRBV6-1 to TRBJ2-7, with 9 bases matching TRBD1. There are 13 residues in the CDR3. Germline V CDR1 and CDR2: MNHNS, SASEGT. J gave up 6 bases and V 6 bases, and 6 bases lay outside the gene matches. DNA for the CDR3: TGTGCCAGCAGGGGGACAGGGCCCCGCGAGCAGTACTTC. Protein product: CASRGTGPREQYF.

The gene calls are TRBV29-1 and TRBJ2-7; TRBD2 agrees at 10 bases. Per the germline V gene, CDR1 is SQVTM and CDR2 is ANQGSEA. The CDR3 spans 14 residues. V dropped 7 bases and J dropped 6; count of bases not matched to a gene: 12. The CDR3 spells CSAASGRTGGEQYF. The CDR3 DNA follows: TGCAGCGCCGCTAGCGGGAGAACCGGTGGCGAGCAGTACTTC.

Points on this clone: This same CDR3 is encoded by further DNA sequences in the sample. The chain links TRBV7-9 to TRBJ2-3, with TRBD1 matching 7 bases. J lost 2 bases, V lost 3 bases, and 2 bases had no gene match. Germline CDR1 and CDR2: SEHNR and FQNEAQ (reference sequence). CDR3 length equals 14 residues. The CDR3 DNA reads TGTGCCAGCAGCTTGGGACAGTCCACAGATACGCAGTATTTT. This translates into CASSLGQSTDTQYF.

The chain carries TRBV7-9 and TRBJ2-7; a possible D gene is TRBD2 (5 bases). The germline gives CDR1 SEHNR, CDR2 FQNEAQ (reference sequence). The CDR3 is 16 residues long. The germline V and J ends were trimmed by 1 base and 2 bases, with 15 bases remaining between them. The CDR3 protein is CASSLGRGSAPYEQYF. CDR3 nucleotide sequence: TGTGCCAGCAGCTTAGGCCGGGGTAGCGCCCCCTACGAGCAGTACTTC.